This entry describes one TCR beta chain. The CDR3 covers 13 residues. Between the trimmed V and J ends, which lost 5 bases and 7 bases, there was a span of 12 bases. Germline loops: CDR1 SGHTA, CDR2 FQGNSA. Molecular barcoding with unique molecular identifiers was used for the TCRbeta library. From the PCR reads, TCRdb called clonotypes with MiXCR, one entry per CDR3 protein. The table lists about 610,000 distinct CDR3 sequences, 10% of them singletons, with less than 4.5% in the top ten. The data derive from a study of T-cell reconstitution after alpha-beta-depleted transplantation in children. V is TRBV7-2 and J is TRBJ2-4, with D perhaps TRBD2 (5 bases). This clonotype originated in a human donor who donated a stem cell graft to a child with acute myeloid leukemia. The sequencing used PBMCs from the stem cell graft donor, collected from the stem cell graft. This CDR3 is CASSQRSGNIQYF. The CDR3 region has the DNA TGTGCCAGCAGCCAACGGTCGGGGAACATTCAGTACTTC.